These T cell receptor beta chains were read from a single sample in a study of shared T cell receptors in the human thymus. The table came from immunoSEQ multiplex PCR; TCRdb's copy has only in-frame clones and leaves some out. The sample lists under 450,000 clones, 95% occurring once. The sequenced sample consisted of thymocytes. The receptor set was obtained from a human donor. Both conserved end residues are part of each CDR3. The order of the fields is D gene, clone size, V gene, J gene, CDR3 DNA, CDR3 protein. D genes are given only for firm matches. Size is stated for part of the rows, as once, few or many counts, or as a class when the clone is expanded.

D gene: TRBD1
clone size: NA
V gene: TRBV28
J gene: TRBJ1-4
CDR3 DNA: TGTGCCAGCAGTTACCACAGGGGGCGTGAGGAAAAACTGTTTTTT
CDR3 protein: CASSYHRGREEKLFF

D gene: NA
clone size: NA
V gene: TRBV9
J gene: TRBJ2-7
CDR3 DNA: TGTGCCAGCAGCGTAGGAGAGGGGTTAAGATACGAGCAGTACTTC
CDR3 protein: CASSVGEGLRYEQYF

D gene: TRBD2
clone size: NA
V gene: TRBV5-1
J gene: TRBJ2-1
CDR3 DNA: TGCGCCAGCAGCCCAACCCAGCGGGAGGAGGTCAATGAGCAGTTCTTC
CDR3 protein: CASSPTQREEVNEQFF

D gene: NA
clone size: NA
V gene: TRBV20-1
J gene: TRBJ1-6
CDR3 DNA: TGCAGTGCTCCGGCGGGGCCCCTCCACTTT
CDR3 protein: CSAPAGPLHF

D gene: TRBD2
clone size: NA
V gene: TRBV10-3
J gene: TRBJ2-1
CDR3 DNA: TGTGCCATAAATCGGAAAGAGGGAGGGCTCAGGAATGAGCAGTTCTTC
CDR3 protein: CAINRKEGGLRNEQFF

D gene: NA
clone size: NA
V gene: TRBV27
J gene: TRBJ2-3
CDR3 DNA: TGTGCCAGCATCCCGACTAGATCAGATACGCAGTATTTT
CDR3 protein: CASIPTRSDTQYF

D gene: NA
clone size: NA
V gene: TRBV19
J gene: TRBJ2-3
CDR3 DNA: TGTGCCAGTAGCCCCCAAGGGACAGATACGCAGTATTTT
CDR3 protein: CASSPQGTDTQYF

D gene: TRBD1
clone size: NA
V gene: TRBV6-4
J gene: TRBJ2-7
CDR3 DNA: TGTGCCAGCAGACCTACCGGGACAGGGGATCACGAGCAGTACTTC
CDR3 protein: CASRPTGTGDHEQYF

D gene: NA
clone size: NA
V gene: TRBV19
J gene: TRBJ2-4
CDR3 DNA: TGTGCCAGTAAAGTCCGGGACGTTCAGTACTTC
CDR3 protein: CASKVRDVQYF

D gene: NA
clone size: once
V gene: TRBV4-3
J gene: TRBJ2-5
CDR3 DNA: TGCGCCAGCAGCCAAGATAAGTTCCAAGAGACCCAGTACTTC
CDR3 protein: CASSQDKFQETQYF

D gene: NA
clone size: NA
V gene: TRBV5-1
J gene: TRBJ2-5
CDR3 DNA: TGCGCCAGCAGCTTGGACTGTTCCTGGCGAGAGACCCAGTACTTC
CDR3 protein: CASSLDCSWRETQYF

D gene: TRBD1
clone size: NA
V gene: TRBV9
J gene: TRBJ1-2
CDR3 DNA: TGTGCCAGCAGCCGCACCGTCGGGACAGGGGTTTTGGACTATGGCTACACCTTC
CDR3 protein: CASSRTVGTGVLDYGYTF

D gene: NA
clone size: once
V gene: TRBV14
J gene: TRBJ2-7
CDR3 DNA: TGTGCCAGCAGCCAAGATATGGGCTCCTACGAGCAGTACTTC
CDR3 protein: CASSQDMGSYEQYF

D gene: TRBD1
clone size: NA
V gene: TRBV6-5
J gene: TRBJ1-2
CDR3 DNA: TGTGCCAGCGGACAGGGTGGGTATGGCTACACCTTC
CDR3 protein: CASGQGGYGYTF

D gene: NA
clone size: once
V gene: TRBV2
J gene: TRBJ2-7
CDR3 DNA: TGTGCCAGCAGTGAAAGGGCTGGGGGTGGCAGGGGACTCCCACGCGGCTACGAGCAGTACTTC
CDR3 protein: CASSERAGGGRGLPRGYEQYF

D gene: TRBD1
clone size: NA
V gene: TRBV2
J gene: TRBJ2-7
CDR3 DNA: TGTGCCAGCACGGGCACAGGGGGATCCTACGAGCAGTACTTC
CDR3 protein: CASTGTGGSYEQYF

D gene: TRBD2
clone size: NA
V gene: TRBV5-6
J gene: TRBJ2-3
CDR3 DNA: TGTGCCAGCAGCTTCCTGATAGCGGGGGTCACAGATACGCAGTATTTT
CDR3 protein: CASSFLIAGVTDTQYF

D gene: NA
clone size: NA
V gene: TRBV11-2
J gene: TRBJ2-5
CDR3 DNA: TGTGCCAGCAGCTTAGACCAGGGAGGCGAGACCCAGTACTTC
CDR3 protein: CASSLDQGGETQYF

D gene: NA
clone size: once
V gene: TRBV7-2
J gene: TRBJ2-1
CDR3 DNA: TGTGCCAGCAGCTTAGAAGGACAGCCCCGAGGGGAGCAGTTCTTC
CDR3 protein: CASSLEGQPRGEQFF

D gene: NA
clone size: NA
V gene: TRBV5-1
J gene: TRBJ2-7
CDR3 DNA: TGCGCCAGCAGCTCGATCTTGGAGTCCTACGAGCAGTACTTC
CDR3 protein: CASSSILESYEQYF

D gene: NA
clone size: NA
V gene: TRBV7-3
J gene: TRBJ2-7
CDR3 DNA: TGTGCCAGCAGCTCCACAACGACTATTTACGAGCAGTACTTC
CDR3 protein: CASSSTTTIYEQYF

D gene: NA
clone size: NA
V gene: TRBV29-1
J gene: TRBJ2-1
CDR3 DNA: TGCAGCGTTGTTGTTTTAATCCGGGAGCTTGAGCAGTTCTTC
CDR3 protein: CSVVVLIRELEQFF

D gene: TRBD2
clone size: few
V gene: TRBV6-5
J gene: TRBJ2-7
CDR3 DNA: TGTGCCAGCAGTTTTACTAGCGGGATTCCCTACGAGCAGTACTTC
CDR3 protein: CASSFTSGIPYEQYF

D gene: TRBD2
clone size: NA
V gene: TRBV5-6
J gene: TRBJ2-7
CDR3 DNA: TGTGCCAGCAGGCCCGGGACTAGCGTTCCTTACGAGCAGTACTTC
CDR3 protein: CASRPGTSVPYEQYF

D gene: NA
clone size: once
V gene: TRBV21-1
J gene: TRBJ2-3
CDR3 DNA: TGTGCCAGCAGCAAAGGTCTAGCGGGAGTAACCATCGCCGGAGTGTCCTGCGGAGATACGCAGTATTTT
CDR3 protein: CASSKGLAGVTIAGVSCGDTQYF

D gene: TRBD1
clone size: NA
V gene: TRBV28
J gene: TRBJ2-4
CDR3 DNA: TGTGCCAGCATCCCGGGACAGCCTGGGAACATTCAGTACTTC
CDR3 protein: CASIPGQPGNIQYF

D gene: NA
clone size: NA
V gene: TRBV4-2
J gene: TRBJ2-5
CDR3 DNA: TGTGCCAGCAGCCAAGTAATAGGGCGGGCAGCACAAGAGACCCAGTACTTC
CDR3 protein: CASSQVIGRAAQETQYF

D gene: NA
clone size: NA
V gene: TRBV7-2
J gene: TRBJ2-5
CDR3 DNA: TGTGCCAGCAGCTTAGGCCCGGGGGGCTATGGGGAGACCCAGTACTTC
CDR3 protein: CASSLGPGGYGETQYF

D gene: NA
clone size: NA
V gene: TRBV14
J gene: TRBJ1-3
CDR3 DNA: TGTGCCAGCAGCCGAACCGGGTCGCTCTCTGGAAACACCATATATTTT
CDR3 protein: CASSRTGSLSGNTIYF

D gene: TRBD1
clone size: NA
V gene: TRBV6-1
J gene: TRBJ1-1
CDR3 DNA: TGTGCCATCAGGGACAGGGGGTTGATGAACACTGAAGCTTTCTTT
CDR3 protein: CAIRDRGLMNTEAFF

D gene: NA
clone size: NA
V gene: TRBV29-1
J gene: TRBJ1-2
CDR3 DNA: TGCAGCATTGGCCCAGGGGCAGGGTGGAATGGCTACACCTTC
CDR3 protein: CSIGPGAGWNGYTF

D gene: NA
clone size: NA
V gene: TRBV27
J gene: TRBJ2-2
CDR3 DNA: TGTGCCAGCAGTTTAATTTGTACAGTGGGGACCGGGGAGCTGTTTTTT
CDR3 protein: CASSLICTVGTGELFF

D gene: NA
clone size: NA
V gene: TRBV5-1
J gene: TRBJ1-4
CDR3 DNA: TGCGCCAGCAGCTTGTTTCTGAAGAGGACTAATGAAAAACTGTTTTTT
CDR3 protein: CASSLFLKRTNEKLFF

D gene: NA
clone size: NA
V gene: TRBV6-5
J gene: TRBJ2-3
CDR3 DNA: TGTGCCAGCAGGGGATTCGGTGGGGATACGCAGTATTTT
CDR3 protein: CASRGFGGDTQYF

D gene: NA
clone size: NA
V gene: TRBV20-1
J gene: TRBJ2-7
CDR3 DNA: TGCAGTGCTAGAGGGCTCGAGCAGTACTTC
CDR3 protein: CSARGLEQYF

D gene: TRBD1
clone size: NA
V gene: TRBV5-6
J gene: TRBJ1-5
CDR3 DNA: TGTGCCAGCAGCCTTTCGGACAGGGCGCCCCAGCATTTT
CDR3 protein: CASSLSDRAPQHF

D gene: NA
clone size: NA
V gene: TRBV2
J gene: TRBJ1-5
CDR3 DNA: TGTGCCAGCACCCATGTTATAGGGACGAATCAGCCCCAGCATTTT
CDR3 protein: CASTHVIGTNQPQHF

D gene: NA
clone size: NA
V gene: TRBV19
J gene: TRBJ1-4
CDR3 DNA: TGTGCCAGCCGTGGGCAGGGGTGGGTTTTT
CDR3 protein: CASRGQGWVF

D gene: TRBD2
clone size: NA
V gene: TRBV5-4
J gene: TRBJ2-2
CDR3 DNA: TGTGCCAGCAGCCAAACCGACAGCGGGAGTAAAACCGGGGAGCTGTTTTTT
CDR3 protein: CASSQTDSGSKTGELFF

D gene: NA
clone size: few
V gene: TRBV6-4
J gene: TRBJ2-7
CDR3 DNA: TGTGCCAGCAGTGGACTTCCGTCGGTTGGGGGCATCCACGAGCAGTACTTC
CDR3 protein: CASSGLPSVGGIHEQYF

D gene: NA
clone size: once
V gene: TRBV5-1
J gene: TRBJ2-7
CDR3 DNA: TGCGCCAGCAGTCAAGGGACCGAGAGCTCCTACGAGCAGTACTTC
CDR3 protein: CASSQGTESSYEQYF

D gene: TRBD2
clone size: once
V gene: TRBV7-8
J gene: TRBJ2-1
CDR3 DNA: TGTGCCAGCAGCCACCCCGGGACTAACAATGAGCAGTTCTTC
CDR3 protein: CASSHPGTNNEQFF

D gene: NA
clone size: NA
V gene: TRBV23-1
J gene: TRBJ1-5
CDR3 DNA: TGCGCCAGCAGTATTAGGAGGCAGGGCGACAAGCCCCAGCATTTT
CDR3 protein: CASSIRRQGDKPQHF

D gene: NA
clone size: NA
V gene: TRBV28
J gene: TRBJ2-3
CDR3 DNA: TGTGCCAGCAGTTCTACAGGTGCGCCTGCAGATACGCAGTATTTT
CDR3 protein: CASSSTGAPADTQYF

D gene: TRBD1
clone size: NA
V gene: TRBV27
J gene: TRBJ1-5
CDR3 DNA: TGTGCCAGCAGCCTTCGGGGGACAGGGGGCGAAGGCAATCAGCCCCAGCATTTT
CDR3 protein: CASSLRGTGGEGNQPQHF

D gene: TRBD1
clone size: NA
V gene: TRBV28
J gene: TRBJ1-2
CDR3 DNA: TGTGCCAGCATTTGGGCAACAGGGGGCGCCGGGAACTATGGCTACACCTTC
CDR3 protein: CASIWATGGAGNYGYTF

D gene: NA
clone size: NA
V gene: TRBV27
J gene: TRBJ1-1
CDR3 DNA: TGTGCCGTACACCTCCGGGACAACACTGAAGCTTTCTTT
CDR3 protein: CAVHLRDNTEAFF

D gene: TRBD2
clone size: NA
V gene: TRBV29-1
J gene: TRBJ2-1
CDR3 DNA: TGCAGCGTTGGATGGACTAGCGGGTCTCCCCGGACTAGGGTGAGCTCCTACAATGAGCAGTTCTTC
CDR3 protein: CSVGWTSGSPRTRVSSYNEQFF

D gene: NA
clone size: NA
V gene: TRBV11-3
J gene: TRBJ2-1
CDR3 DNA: TGTGCCAGCAGCTTATCAGGGGCGTACTACAATGAGCAGTTCTTC
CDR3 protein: CASSLSGAYYNEQFF

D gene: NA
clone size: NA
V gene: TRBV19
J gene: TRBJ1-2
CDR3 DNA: TGTGCCAGTACCCCAAGGGCACGGGTCCCCACTTATGCCGGCTACACCTTC
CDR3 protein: CASTPRARVPTYAGYTF